The present entry profiles one T cell receptor beta chain with its context. This may come from a read error, since a much larger clone is one base off. This record belongs to a study of T-cell reconstitution after alpha-beta-depleted transplantation in children. The CDR3 runs to 13 residues. Trimming cost V 2 bases and J 2 bases, with 9 bases left between them. CDR1 is DFQATT and CDR2 is SNEGSKA in the germline V gene (reference sequence). Construction of the TCRbeta library involved unique molecular identifiers. From the PCR reads, TCRdb called clonotypes with MiXCR, one entry per CDR3 protein. The sample lists about 640,000 distinct CDR3 sequences, over 15% seen once, with approximately 1.1% in the top ten.

The rearrangement uses TRBV20-1 and TRBJ1-1; perhaps TRBD1 as D (5 bases). The starting material was PBMCs from the stem cell graft donor, obtained from the stem cell graft. The clonotype comes from a human donor who donated a stem cell graft to a child with acute myeloid leukemia. Here the CDR3 DNA reads TGCAGTGCTAGATCGACAGCCAACACTGAAGCTTTCTTT. The encoded protein is CSARSTANTEAFF.